A single T cell receptor (beta chain) is shown here with its context. The method was immunoSEQ multiplex PCR; TCRdb's version includes in-frame clones alone and lacks a portion of them. The table has about 270,000 clones, roughly nine tenths seen once. Trimming left V 3 bases short and J 6 bases short, with 9 bases between. The CDR3 has 12 residues. This specimen belongs to a study of blood T cell repertoires in COVID-19. J is TRBJ2-7 and V is TRBV12-3 or TRBV12-4; no reliable D call. The sequence came from a woman between 25 and 40 years old with COVID-19, enrolled during active disease. Sequencing used peripheral blood. The CDR3 DNA reads TGTGCCAGCAGTTTCAACATTCTCGAGCAGTACTTC. It yields the protein CASSFNILEQYF.